Listed below are T cell receptor beta chains from one sample, sequenced in a study of blood T cell repertoires in COVID-19. Data came from immunoSEQ multiplex PCR; TCRdb stores just in-frame clones and leaves some out. The table has around 200,000 clones, around four fifths seen once. Sequencing was carried out using peripheral blood. The receptors come from a woman between 50 and 59 years old with acute or convalescent COVID-19. Each CDR3 is given with its conserved first and last residue. The D gene is left open where the match is weak. Size is omitted from some rows. Given values are once, few, many or a class for expanded clones.

j_gene,abundance,v_gene,d_gene,CDR3aa,CDR3nt
TRBJ2-2,NA,TRBV6-1,TRBD2,CASSERWTSGRGTGELFF,TGTGCCAGCAGTGAACGGTGGACTAGCGGGAGAGGCACCGGGGAGCTGTTTTTT
TRBJ2-1,NA,TRBV19,TRBD2,CASSMGIAGGQDEQFF,TGTGCCAGTAGTATGGGGATAGCGGGAGGGCAAGATGAGCAGTTCTTC
TRBJ1-3,few,TRBV28,TRBD1,CASSLEGAGGNTIYF,TGTGCCAGCAGTTTAGAGGGGGCGGGCGGAAACACCATATATTTT
TRBJ2-1,NA,TRBV5-6,TRBD2,CASSSSSGSSEQFF,TGTGCCAGCAGCTCTTCTAGCGGGAGTAGTGAGCAGTTCTTC
TRBJ1-2,NA,TRBV28,NA,CASTPLQGYYGYTF,TGTGCCAGCACCCCACTACAGGGATACTATGGCTACACCTTC
TRBJ2-2,NA,TRBV3-1/TRBV3-2,NA,CASSQGRIRTGELFF,TGTGCCAGCAGCCAAGGGAGGATTCGAACCGGGGAGCTGTTTTTT
TRBJ2-6,NA,TRBV10-2,TRBD1,CASSDTGVSGANVLTF,TGCGCCAGCAGTGATACAGGGGTCTCTGGGGCCAACGTCCTGACTTTC
TRBJ1-1,NA,TRBV25-1,NA,CASSHTRWAFF,TGTGCCAGCAGTCATACCAGATGGGCTTTCTTT
TRBJ1-2,NA,TRBV5-4,NA,CASRKGGVLRTVDRYGYTF,TGTGCCAGCCGAAAGGGGGGGGTCCTCCGGACAGTCGACCGCTATGGCTACACCTTC
TRBJ2-1,NA,TRBV24-1,TRBD2,CATSDPRTSGNEQFF,TGTGCCACCAGTGACCCCCGGACTAGCGGGAATGAGCAGTTCTTC
TRBJ2-2,NA,TRBV12-3/TRBV12-4,NA,CASSKFGSGELFF,TGTGCCAGCAGTAAGTTCGGTTCCGGGGAGCTGTTTTTT
TRBJ1-3,NA,TRBV18,NA,CASSYVTAGSGNTIYF,TGTGCCAGCTCGTACGTCACCGCAGGCTCTGGAAACACCATATATTTT
TRBJ1-2,once,TRBV20-1,NA,CSALSNYGYTF,TGCAGTGCTCTCTCCAACTATGGCTACACCTTC
TRBJ2-2,NA,TRBV11-3,NA,CASSALATTGELFF,TGTGCCAGCAGCGCTCTAGCTACGACCGGGGAGCTGTTTTTT
TRBJ2-7,many,TRBV27,NA,CASSFGREGEQYF,TGTGCCAGCAGTTTTGGGCGGGAAGGGGAGCAGTACTTC
TRBJ2-2,NA,TRBV25-1,TRBD1,CASSTLTGGTGELFF,TGTGCCAGCAGTACGCTGACAGGGGGCACCGGGGAGCTGTTTTTT
TRBJ1-1,NA,TRBV27,TRBD1,CASSKDRVGTEAFF,TGTGCCAGCAGTAAGGACAGGGTTGGCACTGAAGCTTTCTTT
TRBJ2-7,NA,TRBV20-1,NA,CSASGRGLATYEQYF,TGCAGTGCTAGTGGACGAGGGCTAGCGACTTACGAGCAGTACTTC
TRBJ2-1,few,TRBV24-1,TRBD1,CATRPGQGYNEQFF,TGTGCCACCCGCCCGGGACAGGGGTACAATGAGCAGTTCTTC
TRBJ1-1,once,TRBV16,NA,CASSKFTGNTEAFF,TGTGCCAGCAGCAAATTCACAGGGAACACTGAAGCTTTCTTT
TRBJ2-5,NA,TRBV6-5,TRBD1,CASSYTGDRGETQYF,TGTGCCAGCAGTTACACCGGTGACAGGGGAGAGACCCAGTACTTC
TRBJ1-4,NA,TRBV20-1,TRBD1,CSASAGGIEKLFF,TGCAGTGCTAGTGCAGGGGGTATTGAAAAACTGTTTTTT
TRBJ1-4,NA,TRBV11-2,NA,CASSFRGGREKLFF,TGTGCCAGCAGCTTCCGGGGAGGACGGGAAAAACTGTTTTTT
TRBJ2-1,NA,TRBV2,NA,CASSGDSGEQFF,TGTGCCAGCAGCGGGGACTCGGGGGAGCAGTTCTTC
TRBJ1-1,NA,TRBV6-5,NA,CASSYGRRTEAFF,TGTGCCAGCAGTTACGGCCGAAGAACTGAAGCTTTCTTT
TRBJ1-1,NA,TRBV5-1,NA,CASSLDGGTEAFF,TGCGCCAGCAGCTTGGACGGGGGCACTGAAGCTTTCTTT
TRBJ2-2,NA,TRBV24-1,NA,CATSDLIQGGSGELFF,TGTGCCACCAGTGATTTGATACAGGGTGGGTCCGGGGAGCTGTTTTTT
TRBJ2-3,NA,TRBV11-1,NA,CASSMNGGGSTDTQYF,TGTGCCAGCAGTATGAATGGGGGGGGCTCCACAGATACGCAGTATTTT
TRBJ2-7,NA,TRBV14,NA,CASSPDRPPYEQYF,TGTGCCAGCAGCCCCGACAGACCACCCTACGAGCAGTACTTC
TRBJ2-2,once,TRBV4-1,NA,CASSPGLTGELFF,TGCGCCAGCAGCCCAGGTTTGACCGGGGAGCTGTTTTTT
TRBJ1-6,NA,TRBV28,NA,CASSLDASGAFPLYNSPLHF,TGTGCCAGCAGTTTAGATGCGTCAGGGGCCTTTCCATTATATAATTCACCCCTCCACTTT
TRBJ2-2,NA,TRBV3-1/TRBV3-2,TRBD1,CASSQGTGVWNTGELFF,TGTGCCAGCAGCCAAGGGACAGGGGTTTGGAACACCGGGGAGCTGTTTTTT
TRBJ2-2,NA,TRBV28,NA,CASSLPQGGAWTGELFF,TGTGCCAGCAGTTTACCTCAGGGTGGGGCGTGGACCGGGGAGCTGTTTTTT
TRBJ1-2,NA,TRBV3-1/TRBV3-2,NA,CASSQGTVFHGYTF,TGTGCCAGCAGCCAAGGAACAGTATTCCATGGCTACACCTTC
TRBJ2-7,NA,TRBV7-2,TRBD1,CASSSTIGGGEQYF,TGTGCCAGCAGCTCCACAATAGGGGGCGGAGAGCAGTACTTC